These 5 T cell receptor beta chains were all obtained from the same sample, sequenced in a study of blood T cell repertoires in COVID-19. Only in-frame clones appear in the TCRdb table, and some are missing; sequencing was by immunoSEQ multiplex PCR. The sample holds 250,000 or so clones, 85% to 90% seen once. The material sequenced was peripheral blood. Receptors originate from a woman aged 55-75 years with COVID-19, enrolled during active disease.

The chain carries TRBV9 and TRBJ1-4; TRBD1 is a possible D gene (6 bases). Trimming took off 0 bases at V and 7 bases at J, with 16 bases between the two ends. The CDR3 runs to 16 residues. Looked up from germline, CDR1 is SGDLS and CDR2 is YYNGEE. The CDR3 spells CASSVGSQGLSEKLFF. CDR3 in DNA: TGTGCCAGCAGCGTAGGGAGTCAGGGGTTGAGTGAAAAACTGTTTTTT.

In nucleotides, the CDR3 is TGTGCCAGCAGTTCCCCCGCGAGCGGGGCTCGGACTGAAGCTTTCTTT. Protein: CASSSPASGARTEAFF. This sequence joins TRBV6-5 and TRBJ1-1; possibly TRBD1 for D (5 bases). The CDR3 length is 16 residues. The germline V and J ends were trimmed by 4 bases and 5 bases, with 20 bases remaining between them. From germline, CDR1 is MNHEY and CDR2 SVGAGI.

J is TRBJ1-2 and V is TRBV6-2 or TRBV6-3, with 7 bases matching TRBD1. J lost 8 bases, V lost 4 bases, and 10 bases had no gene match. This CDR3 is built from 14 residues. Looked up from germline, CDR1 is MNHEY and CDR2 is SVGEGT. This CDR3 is CASSSQGVSGGYTF. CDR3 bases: TGTGCCAGCAGTTCTCAGGGGGTATCAGGCGGCTACACCTTC.

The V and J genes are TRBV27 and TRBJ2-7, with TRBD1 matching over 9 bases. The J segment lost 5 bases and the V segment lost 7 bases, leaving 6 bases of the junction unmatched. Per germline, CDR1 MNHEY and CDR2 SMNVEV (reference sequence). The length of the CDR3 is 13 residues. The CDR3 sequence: CASTLGQGDEQYF. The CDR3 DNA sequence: TGTGCCAGCACCCTGGGACAGGGAGACGAGCAGTACTTC.

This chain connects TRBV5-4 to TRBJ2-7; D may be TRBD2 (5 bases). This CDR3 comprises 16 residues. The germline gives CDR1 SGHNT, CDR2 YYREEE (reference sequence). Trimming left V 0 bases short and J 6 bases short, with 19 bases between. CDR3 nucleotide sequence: TGTGCCAGCAGCTTGGCTGTAGGTAGTAGCGTGGTCGAGCAGTACTTC. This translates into CASSLAVGSSVVEQYF. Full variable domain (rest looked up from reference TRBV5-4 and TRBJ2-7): ETGVTQSPTHLIKTRGQQVTLRCSSQSGHNTVSWYQQALGQGPQFIFQYYREEENGRGNFPPRFSGLQFPNYSSELNVNALELDDSALYLCASSLAVGSSVVEQYFGPGTRLTVT.